The present T cell receptor (beta chain) was sequenced within a study of T cell repertoires in cytomegalovirus infection. In the study overall: CMV infection and matching HLA type were both indicated by public TCR beta signatures. Regarding the study as a whole: Carriage of CMV together with the relevant HLA was identifiable through cumulative public TCR beta family frequency. HLA-C-restricted CMV-specific TCR beta clonotypes were dominant in the ex vivo response.

TCRdb re-called the reads with MiXCR, one entry per CDR3 protein. This table has 490,000 or so distinct CDR3 sequences, roughly 10% appearing once. At least ten counts were recorded for this clonotype. Its antigen is currently unknown. V gave up 6 bases and J gave up 4 bases; unmatched junction bases: 10. The length of the CDR3 is 16 residues. CDR1 is MNHNS and CDR2 is SASEGT in the germline V gene. Sequencing was performed on PBMCs. The receptor comes from a human donor in good health (CMV status not recorded). Some clones in this sample may be carry-over from other donors' samples. V is TRBV6-1 and J is TRBJ2-1; 9 bases match TRBD2. As DNA, the CDR3 is TGTGCCAGCAGGGACGCGCAGCGGGGGGATTACAATGAGCAGTTCTTC. This gives the protein CASRDAQRGDYNEQFF.